The rows below give T cell receptor beta chains drawn from one sample of a study of T cell repertoires in cytomegalovirus infection. TCRdb reprocessed the reads with MiXCR, giving one entry per CDR3 protein. The sample contains more than 400,000 distinct CDR3 sequences, 26% of which appear only once. Sequenced material: PBMCs. The receptors were sampled from a human donor in good health (CMV status not recorded). Some clones in this sample may be carry-over from other donors' samples. CDR3s include the opening cysteine and the closing phenylalanine or tryptophan. The D gene is left open where the match is weak. Size values are once, few and many counts, or a class for expanded clones, and some rows have none.

V gene: TRBV5-6
J gene: TRBJ2-1
D gene: TRBD1
clone size: few
CDR3 protein: CASSMGVGQGNEQFF
CDR3 DNA: TGTGCCAGCAGCATGGGGGTCGGACAGGGCAATGAGCAGTTCTTC

V gene: TRBV29-1
J gene: TRBJ2-6
D gene: TRBD1
clone size: .
CDR3 protein: CSVEGGGLAGANVLTF
CDR3 DNA: TGCAGCGTTGAAGGAGGGGGCTTAGCTGGGGCCAACGTCCTGACTTTC

V gene: TRBV10-1
J gene: TRBJ1-1
D gene: .
clone size: .
CDR3 protein: CASSDEGGNTEAFF
CDR3 DNA: TGCGCCAGCAGTGACGAGGGAGGGAACACTGAAGCTTTCTTT

V gene: TRBV28
J gene: TRBJ2-2
D gene: TRBD1
clone size: few
CDR3 protein: CASRWTGGKTGELFF
CDR3 DNA: TGTGCCAGCAGATGGACAGGGGGCAAAACCGGGGAGCTGTTTTTT

V gene: TRBV28
J gene: TRBJ2-6
D gene: TRBD1
clone size: few
CDR3 protein: CASLGQGAGANVLTF
CDR3 DNA: TGTGCCAGCCTTGGACAGGGGGCGGGGGCCAACGTCCTGACTTTC

V gene: TRBV7-2
J gene: TRBJ2-1
D gene: TRBD2
clone size: many
CDR3 protein: CASSRGTSGRVLSYYNEQFF
CDR3 DNA: TGTGCCAGCAGCCGGGGGACTAGCGGGAGGGTCCTCTCTTACTACAATGAGCAGTTCTTC

V gene: TRBV6-2/TRBV6-3
J gene: TRBJ2-5
D gene: .
clone size: .
CDR3 protein: CASSSQGFTETQYF
CDR3 DNA: TGTGCCAGCAGTTCTCAGGGTTTCACAGAGACCCAGTACTTC

V gene: TRBV6-1
J gene: TRBJ2-5
D gene: .
clone size: few
CDR3 protein: CASRGIRIFHRVAGETQYF
CDR3 DNA: TGTGCCAGCAGGGGGATAAGGATATTTCACAGGGTCGCAGGGGAGACCCAGTACTTC

V gene: TRBV5-6
J gene: TRBJ2-3
D gene: TRBD2
clone size: few
CDR3 protein: CASSSGNLDTQYF
CDR3 DNA: TGTGCCAGCAGCAGCGGGAATCTGGATACGCAGTATTTT

V gene: TRBV7-2
J gene: TRBJ2-2
D gene: TRBD2
clone size: many
CDR3 protein: CASSLVRLAGGPNTGELFF
CDR3 DNA: TGTGCCAGCAGCTTAGTCCGGCTAGCGGGAGGGCCGAACACCGGGGAGCTGTTTTTT

V gene: TRBV18
J gene: TRBJ2-3
D gene: .
clone size: few
CDR3 protein: CASSPPGTTDTQYF
CDR3 DNA: TGTGCCAGCTCACCTCCCGGGACCACAGATACGCAGTATTTT

V gene: TRBV6-2/TRBV6-3
J gene: TRBJ2-3
D gene: .
clone size: few
CDR3 protein: CASSRTPFTDTQYF
CDR3 DNA: TGTGCCAGCAGCCGGACCCCGTTCACAGATACGCAGTATTTT

V gene: TRBV20-1
J gene: TRBJ2-3
D gene: TRBD2
clone size: .
CDR3 protein: CSANPGTSGGSTDTQYF
CDR3 DNA: TGCAGTGCTAACCCCGGGACTAGCGGGGGTAGCACAGATACGCAGTATTTT

V gene: TRBV7-2
J gene: TRBJ1-6
D gene: .
clone size: few
CDR3 protein: CASSPSEFPNSPLHF
CDR3 DNA: TGTGCCAGCAGCCCGTCAGAGTTTCCTAATTCACCCCTCCACTTT

V gene: TRBV12-3/TRBV12-4
J gene: TRBJ2-1
D gene: TRBD2
clone size: many
CDR3 protein: CASRTTGGYNEQFF
CDR3 DNA: TGTGCCAGCAGGACTACGGGGGGGTACAATGAGCAGTTCTTC

V gene: TRBV5-5
J gene: TRBJ2-3
D gene: TRBD1
clone size: few
CDR3 protein: CASSRRQGVTDTQYF
CDR3 DNA: TGTGCCAGCAGCCGCCGACAGGGGGTTACAGATACGCAGTATTTT

V gene: TRBV12-3/TRBV12-4
J gene: TRBJ2-5
D gene: .
clone size: .
CDR3 protein: CASSFDGETQYF
CDR3 DNA: TGTGCCAGCAGTTTCGATGGAGAGACCCAGTACTTC

V gene: TRBV4-1
J gene: TRBJ2-3
D gene: TRBD2
clone size: few
CDR3 protein: CASSQVLLTSGRTDTQYF
CDR3 DNA: TGCGCCAGCAGCCAAGTTTTACTGACTAGCGGGAGAACAGATACGCAGTATTTT

V gene: TRBV7-2
J gene: TRBJ2-3
D gene: TRBD2
clone size: .
CDR3 protein: CASSLVAGVETQYF
CDR3 DNA: TGTGCCAGCAGCTTAGTCGCGGGAGTCGAGACGCAGTATTTT

V gene: TRBV12-3/TRBV12-4
J gene: TRBJ1-2
D gene: .
clone size: few
CDR3 protein: CASANWDGAYGYTF
CDR3 DNA: TGTGCCAGCGCCAATTGGGACGGCGCCTATGGCTACACCTTC

V gene: TRBV7-9
J gene: TRBJ1-1
D gene: .
clone size: few
CDR3 protein: CASSLRVWDRGGPQAEAFF
CDR3 DNA: TGTGCCAGCAGCTTAAGAGTTTGGGACCGTGGGGGTCCTCAGGCTGAAGCTTTCTTT

V gene: TRBV4-1
J gene: TRBJ2-7
D gene: .
clone size: once
CDR3 protein: CASSQGPTEHLECF
CDR3 DNA: TGCGCCAGCAGCCAAGGCCCGACAGAGCATCTAGAGTGCTTC

V gene: TRBV25-1
J gene: TRBJ2-5
D gene: .
clone size: .
CDR3 protein: CASAQLHLGGTQYF
CDR3 DNA: TGTGCCAGCGCCCAGCTCCATTTAGGCGGGACCCAGTACTTC